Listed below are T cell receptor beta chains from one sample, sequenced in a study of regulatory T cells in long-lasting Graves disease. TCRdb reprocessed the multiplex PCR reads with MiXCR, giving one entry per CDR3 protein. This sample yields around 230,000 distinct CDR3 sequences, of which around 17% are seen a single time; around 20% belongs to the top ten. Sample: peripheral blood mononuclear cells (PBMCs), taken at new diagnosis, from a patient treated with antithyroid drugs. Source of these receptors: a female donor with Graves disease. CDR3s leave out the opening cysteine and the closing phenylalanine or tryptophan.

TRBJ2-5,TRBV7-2,ASSLRVASGRFGETQY
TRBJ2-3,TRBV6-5,ASSYPLYTGLHTQY
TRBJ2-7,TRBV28,ASSLGNPFSYEQY
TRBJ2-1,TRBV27,ASRQPRGPLAIIYSEQF
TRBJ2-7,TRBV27,ASSSGVVYEQY
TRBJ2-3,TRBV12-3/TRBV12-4,ASSRLAGPVDTQY
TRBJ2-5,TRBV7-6,ASSRLAGDRETQY
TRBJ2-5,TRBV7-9,ASSGDGQETQY
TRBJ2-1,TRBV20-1,SARGSREGSYNEQF
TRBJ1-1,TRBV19,ASSRGQRLSLR
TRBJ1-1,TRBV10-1,ASQGNTEAF
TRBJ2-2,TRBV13,ASSLVAGANTGELF
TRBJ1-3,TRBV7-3,ASSLGSGGHRNTIY
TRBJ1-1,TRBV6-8,ASSYSIGSENTEAF
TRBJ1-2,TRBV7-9,ASSLGQGQRGGYT
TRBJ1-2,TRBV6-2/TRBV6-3,ASGAGGNYGYT
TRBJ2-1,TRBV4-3,ASSRGGTTGNEQF
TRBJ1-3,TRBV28,ASTRGGSGNTIY
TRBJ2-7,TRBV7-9,ASSLRRGPGEQY
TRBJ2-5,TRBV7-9,ASSSQSGQETQY
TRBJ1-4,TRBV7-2,ASSPRQGGREKLF
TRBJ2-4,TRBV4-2,ASSPLGDIQY
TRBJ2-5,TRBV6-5,ASSYTRTVQETQY
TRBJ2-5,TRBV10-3,AISGGETQY
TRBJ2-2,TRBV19,ASSFRREVTGELF
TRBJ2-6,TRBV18,ASSPDSGANVLT
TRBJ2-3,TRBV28,ASRGTEKATDTQY
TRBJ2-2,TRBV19,ASSISGRAYGELF
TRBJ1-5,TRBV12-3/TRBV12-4,ASSSAITGNNDQPQH
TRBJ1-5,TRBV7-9,ASSLGGSGNQPQH
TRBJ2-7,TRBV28,ASRGSGRAGYEQY
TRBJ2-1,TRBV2,ANRDDSYNEQF
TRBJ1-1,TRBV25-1,ASRSHREENTEAF
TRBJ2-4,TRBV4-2,ASSQDGTVGNIQY
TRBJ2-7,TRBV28,ASSLFGTSNEQY
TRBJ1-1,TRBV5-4,ASSYDPGNTEAF
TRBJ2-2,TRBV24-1,ATSGPSPMTGELF
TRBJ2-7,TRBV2,ASSGSSGKIYEQY
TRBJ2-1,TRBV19,ASRGGSGTDNEQF
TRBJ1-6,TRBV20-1,SARDHPGQNNSPLH
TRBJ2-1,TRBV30,ARSQREGRYNEQF
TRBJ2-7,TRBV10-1,ASSELGDSYEQY
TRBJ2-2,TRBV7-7,ASSFEQGVGELF
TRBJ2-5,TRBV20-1,SARASGNSALGTQY
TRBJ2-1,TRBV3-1,ASSPRTSGLSYNEQF
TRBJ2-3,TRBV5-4,ASIGRADTDTQY
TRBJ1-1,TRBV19,ASSPLGVTEAF
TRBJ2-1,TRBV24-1,ATSEAGTGGIYNEQF
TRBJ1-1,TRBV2,ASSGQGGLEAF
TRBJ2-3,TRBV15,ATSPPILSDTQY
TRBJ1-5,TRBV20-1,SARDLRGAQH
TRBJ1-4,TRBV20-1,SARDTGSNEKLF
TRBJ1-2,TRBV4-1,ASTGGRANYGYT
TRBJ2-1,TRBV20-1,SAREGFEQF
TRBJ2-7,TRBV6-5,ASSYSWGQGSHEQY